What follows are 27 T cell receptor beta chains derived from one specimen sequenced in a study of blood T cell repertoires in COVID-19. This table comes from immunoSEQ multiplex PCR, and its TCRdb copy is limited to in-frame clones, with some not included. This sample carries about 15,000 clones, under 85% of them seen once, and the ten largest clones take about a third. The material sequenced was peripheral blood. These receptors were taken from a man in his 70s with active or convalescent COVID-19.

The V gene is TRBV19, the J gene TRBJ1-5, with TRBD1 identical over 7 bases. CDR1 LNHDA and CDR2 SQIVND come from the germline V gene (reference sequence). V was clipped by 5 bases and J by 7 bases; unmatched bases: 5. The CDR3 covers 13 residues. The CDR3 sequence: CASSANRGQPQHF. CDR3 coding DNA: TGTGCCAGTAGTGCGAACAGGGGCCAGCCCCAGCATTTT.

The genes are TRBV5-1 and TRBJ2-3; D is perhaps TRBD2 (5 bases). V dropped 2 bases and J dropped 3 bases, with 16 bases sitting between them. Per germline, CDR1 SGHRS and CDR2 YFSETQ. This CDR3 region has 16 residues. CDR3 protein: CASSFDSGLGTDTQYF. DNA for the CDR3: TGCGCCAGCAGCTTCGACTCTGGACTGGGTACAGATACGCAGTATTTT.

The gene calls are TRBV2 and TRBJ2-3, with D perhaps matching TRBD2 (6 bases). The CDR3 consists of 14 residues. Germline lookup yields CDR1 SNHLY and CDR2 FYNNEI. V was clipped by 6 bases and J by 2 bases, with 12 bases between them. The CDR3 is CASSPGLDTDTQYF. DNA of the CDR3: TGTGCCAGCAGCCCGGGACTCGACACAGATACGCAGTATTTT.

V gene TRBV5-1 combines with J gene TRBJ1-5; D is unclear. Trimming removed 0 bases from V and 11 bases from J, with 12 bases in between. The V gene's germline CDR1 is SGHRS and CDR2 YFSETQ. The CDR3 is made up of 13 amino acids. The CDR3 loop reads CASSLVGGFAQHF. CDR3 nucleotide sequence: TGCGCCAGCAGCTTGGTAGGCGGGTTCGCCCAGCATTTT. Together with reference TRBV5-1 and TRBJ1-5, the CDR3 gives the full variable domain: KAGVTQTPRYLIKTRGQQVTLSCSPISGHRSVSWYQQTPGQGLQFLFEYFSETQRNKGNFPGRFSGRQFSNSRSEMNVSTLELGDSALYLCASSLVGGFAQHFGDGTRLSIL.

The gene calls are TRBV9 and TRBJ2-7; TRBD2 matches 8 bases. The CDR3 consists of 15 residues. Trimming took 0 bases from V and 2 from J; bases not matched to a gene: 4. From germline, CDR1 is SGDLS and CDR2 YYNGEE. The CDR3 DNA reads TGTGCCAGCAGCGTAGGGGCGGGAGGCACCTACGAGCAGTACTTC. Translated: CASSVGAGGTYEQYF. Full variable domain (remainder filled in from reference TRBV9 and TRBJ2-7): DSGVTQTPKHLITATGQRVTLRCSPRSGDLSVYWYQQSLDQGLQFLIQYYNGEERAKGNILERFSAQQFPDLHSELNLSSLELGDSALYFCASSVGAGGTYEQYFGPGTRLTVT.

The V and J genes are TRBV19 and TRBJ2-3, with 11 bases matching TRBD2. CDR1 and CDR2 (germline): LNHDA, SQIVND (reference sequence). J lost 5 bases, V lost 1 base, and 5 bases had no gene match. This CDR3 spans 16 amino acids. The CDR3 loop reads CASSIGLAGGVDTQYF. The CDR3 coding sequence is TGTGCCAGTAGTATAGGTCTAGCGGGAGGTGTAGATACGCAGTATTTT.

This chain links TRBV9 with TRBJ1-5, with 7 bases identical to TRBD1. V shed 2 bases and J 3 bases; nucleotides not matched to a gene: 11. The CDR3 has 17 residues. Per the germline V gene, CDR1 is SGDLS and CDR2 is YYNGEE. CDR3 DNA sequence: TGTGCCAGCAGCGTGGGGGCAGGGGGTAATGACAATCAGCCCCAGCATTTT. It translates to CASSVGAGGNDNQPQHF.

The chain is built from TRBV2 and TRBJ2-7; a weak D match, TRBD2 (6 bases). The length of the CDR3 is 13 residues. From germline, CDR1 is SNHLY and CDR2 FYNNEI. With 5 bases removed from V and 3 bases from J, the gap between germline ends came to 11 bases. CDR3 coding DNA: TGTGCCAGCAGTTGGGACTCAAGCTACGAGCAGTACTTC. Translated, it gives CASSWDSSYEQYF. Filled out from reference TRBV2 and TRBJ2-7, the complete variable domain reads EPEVTQTPSHQVTQMGQEVILRCVPISNHLYFYWYRQILGQKVEFLVSFYNNEISEKSEIFDDQFSVERPDGSNFTLKIRSTKLEDSAMYFCASSWDSSYEQYFGPGTRLTVT.

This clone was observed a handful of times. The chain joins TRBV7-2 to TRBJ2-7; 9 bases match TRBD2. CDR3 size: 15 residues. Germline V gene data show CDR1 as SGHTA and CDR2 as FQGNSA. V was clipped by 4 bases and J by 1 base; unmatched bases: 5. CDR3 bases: TGTGCCAGCAGCTGGGGTGCGGGGGGGTCCTACGAGCAGTACTTC. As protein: CASSWGAGGSYEQYF.

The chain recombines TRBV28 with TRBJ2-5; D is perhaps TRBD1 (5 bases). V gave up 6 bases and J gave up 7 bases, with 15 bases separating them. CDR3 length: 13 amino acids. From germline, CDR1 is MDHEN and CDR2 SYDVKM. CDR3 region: CASSLMGQGTQYF. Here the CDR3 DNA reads TGTGCCAGCAGCCTAATGGGGCAGGGGACCCAGTACTTC.

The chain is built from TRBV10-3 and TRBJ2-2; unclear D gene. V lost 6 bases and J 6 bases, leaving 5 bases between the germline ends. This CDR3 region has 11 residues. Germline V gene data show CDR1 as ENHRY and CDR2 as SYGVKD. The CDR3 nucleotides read TGTGCCATCAGGGGCTCCGGGGAGCTGTTTTTT. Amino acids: CAIRGSGELFF.

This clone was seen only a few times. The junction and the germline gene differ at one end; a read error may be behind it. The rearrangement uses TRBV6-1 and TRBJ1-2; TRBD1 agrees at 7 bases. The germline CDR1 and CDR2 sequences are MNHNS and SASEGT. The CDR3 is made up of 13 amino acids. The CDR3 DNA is TGTGCCAGCAGTGACAGGGGGAACTCTGGCTACACCTTC. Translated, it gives CASSDRGNSGYTF.

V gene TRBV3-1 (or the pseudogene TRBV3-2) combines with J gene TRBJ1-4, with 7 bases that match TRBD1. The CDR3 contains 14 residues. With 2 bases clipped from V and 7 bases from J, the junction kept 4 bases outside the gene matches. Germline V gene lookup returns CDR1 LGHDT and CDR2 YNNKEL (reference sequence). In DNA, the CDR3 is TGTGCCAGCAGCCAACTGGGACAGCCTGAAAAACTGTTTTTT. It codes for CASSQLGQPEKLFF.

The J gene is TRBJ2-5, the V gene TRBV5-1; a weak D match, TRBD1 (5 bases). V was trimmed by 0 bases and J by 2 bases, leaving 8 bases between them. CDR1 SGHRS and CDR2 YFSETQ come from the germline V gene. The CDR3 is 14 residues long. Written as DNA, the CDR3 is TGCGCCAGCAGCTTGGCGTCAGGGCAAGAGACCCAGTACTTC. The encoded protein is CASSLASGQETQYF.

Here the CDR3 reads CASSLSRETQYF. The DNA of the CDR3 is TGTGCCAGCAGCTTATCTCGAGAGACCCAGTACTTC. The chain links TRBV5-5 to TRBJ2-5; unclear D gene. The CDR3 covers 12 residues. With 2 bases removed from V and 4 bases from J, the gap between germline ends came to 6 bases. The germline gives CDR1 SGHKS, CDR2 YYEKEE (reference sequence).

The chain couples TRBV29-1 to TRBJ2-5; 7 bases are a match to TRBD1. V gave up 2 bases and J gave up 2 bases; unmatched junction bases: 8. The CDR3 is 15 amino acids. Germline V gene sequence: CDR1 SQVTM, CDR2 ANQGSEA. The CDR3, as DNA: TGCAGCGTTGAACTCCCGACAGGGCCTCAAGAGACCCAGTACTTC. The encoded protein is CSVELPTGPQETQYF. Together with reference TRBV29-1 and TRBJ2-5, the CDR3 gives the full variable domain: SAVISQKPSRDICQRGTSLTIQCQVDSQVTMMFWYRQQPGQSLTLIATANQGSEATYESGFVIDKFPISRPNLTFSTLTVSNMSPEDSSIYLCSVELPTGPQETQYFGPGTRLLVL.

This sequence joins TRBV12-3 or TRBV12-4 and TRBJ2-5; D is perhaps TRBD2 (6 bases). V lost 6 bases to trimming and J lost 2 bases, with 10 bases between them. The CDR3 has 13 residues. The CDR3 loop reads CASSPGSQETQYF. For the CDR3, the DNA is TGTGCCAGCAGCCCCGGGAGTCAAGAGACCCAGTACTTC.

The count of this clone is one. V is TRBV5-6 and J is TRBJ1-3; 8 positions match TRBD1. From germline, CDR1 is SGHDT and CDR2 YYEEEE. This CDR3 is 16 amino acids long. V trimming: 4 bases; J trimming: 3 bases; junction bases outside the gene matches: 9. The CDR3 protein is CASSGQGRSGGNTIYF. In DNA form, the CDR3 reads TGTGCCAGCAGCGGACAGGGTAGAAGCGGTGGAAACACCATATATTTT. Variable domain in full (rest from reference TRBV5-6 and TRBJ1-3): DAGVTQSPTHLIKTRGQQVTLRCSPKSGHDTVSWYQQALGQGPQFIFQYYEEEERQRGNFPDRFSGHQFPNYSSELNVNALLLGDSALYLCASSGQGRSGGNTIYFGEGSWLTVV.

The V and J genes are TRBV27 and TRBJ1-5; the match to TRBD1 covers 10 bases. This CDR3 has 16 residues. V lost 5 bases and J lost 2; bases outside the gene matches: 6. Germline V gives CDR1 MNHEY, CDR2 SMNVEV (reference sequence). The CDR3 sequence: CASSPPGQGGNQPQHF. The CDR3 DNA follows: TGTGCCAGCAGTCCACCAGGACAGGGGGGCAATCAGCCCCAGCATTTT.

The chain's CDR3 is CSVYSRDRLNYGYTF. CDR3 sequence (DNA): TGCAGCGTTTACTCCCGGGACAGGCTAAACTATGGCTACACCTTC. The V gene is TRBV29-1, the J gene TRBJ1-2; 8 bases match TRBD1. Germline V gene lookup returns CDR1 SQVTM and CDR2 ANQGSEA. V shed 5 bases, J shed 2 bases, and the junction held 10 bases outside the gene matches. CDR3 length: 15 residues.

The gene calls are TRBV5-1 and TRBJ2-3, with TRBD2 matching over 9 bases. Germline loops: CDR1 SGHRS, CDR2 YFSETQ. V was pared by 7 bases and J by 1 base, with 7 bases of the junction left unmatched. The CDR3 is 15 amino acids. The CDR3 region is CASQDLAGGTDTQYF. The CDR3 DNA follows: TGCGCCAGCCAAGATTTAGCGGGGGGCACAGATACGCAGTATTTT.

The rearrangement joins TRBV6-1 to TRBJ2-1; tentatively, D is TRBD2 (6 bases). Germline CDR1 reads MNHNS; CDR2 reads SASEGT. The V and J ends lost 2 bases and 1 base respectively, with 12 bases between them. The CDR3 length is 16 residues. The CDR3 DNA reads TGTGCCAGCAGTGAACGGGCGGGATGGTCCTACAATGAGCAGTTCTTC. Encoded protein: CASSERAGWSYNEQFF.

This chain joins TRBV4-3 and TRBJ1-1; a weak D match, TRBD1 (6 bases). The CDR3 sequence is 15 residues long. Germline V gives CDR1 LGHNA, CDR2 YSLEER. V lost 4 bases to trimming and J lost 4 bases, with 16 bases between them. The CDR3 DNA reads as TGCGCCAGCAGCCTCGATTCGGGACAACCCACTGAAGCTTTCTTT. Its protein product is CASSLDSGQPTEAFF.

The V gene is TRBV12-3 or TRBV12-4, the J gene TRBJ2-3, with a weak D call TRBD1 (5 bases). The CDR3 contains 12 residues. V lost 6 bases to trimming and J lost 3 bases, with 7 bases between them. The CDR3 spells CASSHRTDTQYF. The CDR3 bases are TGTGCCAGCAGCCACAGGACAGATACGCAGTATTTT.

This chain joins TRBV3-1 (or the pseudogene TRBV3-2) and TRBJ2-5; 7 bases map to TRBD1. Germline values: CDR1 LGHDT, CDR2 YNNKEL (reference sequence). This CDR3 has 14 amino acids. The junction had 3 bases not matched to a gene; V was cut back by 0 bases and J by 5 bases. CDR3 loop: CASSQDRGSETQYF. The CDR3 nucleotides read TGTGCCAGCAGCCAAGACAGGGGGTCTGAGACCCAGTACTTC.

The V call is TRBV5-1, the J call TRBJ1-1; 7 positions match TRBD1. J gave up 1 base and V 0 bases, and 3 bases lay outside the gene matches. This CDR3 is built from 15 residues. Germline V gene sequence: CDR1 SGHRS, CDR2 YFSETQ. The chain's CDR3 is CASSLGGTANTEAFF. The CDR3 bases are TGCGCCAGCAGCTTGGGGGGGACAGCGAACACTGAAGCTTTCTTT.

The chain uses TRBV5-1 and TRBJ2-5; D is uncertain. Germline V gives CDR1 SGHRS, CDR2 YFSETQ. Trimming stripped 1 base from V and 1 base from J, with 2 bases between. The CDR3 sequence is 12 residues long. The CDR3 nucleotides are TGCGCCAGCAGCTTGCGCCAAGAGACCCAGTACTTC. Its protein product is CASSLRQETQYF.